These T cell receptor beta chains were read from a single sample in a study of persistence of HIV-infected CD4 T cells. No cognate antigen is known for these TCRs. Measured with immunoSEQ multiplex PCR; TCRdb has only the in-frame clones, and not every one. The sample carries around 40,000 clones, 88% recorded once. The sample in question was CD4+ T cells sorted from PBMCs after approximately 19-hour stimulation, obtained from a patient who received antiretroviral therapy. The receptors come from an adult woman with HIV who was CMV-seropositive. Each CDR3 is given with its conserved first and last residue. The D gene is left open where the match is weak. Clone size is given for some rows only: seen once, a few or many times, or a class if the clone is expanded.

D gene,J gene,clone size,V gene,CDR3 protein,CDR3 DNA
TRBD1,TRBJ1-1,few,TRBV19,CASSKDRVNTEAFF,TGTGCCAGTAGCAAGGACAGGGTGAACACTGAAGCTTTCTTT
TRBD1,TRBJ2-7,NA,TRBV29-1,CSVIRDSAYEQYF,TGCAGCGTCATCCGGGACAGTGCCTACGAGCAGTACTTC
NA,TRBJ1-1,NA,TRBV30,CAWKGRLNTEAFF,TGTGCCTGGAAGGGCCGACTGAACACTGAAGCTTTCTTT
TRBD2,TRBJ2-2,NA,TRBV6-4,CASSMLAGASTGELFF,TGTGCCAGCAGTATGCTAGCGGGGGCCTCCACCGGGGAGCTGTTTTTT
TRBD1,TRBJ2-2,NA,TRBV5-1,CASSLGQGGNTGELFF,TGCGCCAGCAGCCTGGGACAGGGAGGTAACACCGGGGAGCTGTTTTTT
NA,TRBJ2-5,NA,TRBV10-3,CAISGGRRETQYF,TGTGCCATCAGTGGGGGGCGGAGGGAGACCCAGTACTTC
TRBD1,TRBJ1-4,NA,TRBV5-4,CASSLAGTGDEKLFF,TGTGCCAGCAGCTTGGCCGGGACAGGGGACGAAAAACTGTTTTTT
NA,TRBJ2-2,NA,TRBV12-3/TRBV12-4,CASKETPAGELFF,TGTGCCAGTAAGGAAACCCCCGCCGGGGAGCTGTTTTTT
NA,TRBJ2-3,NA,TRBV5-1,CASSLWSGVLTDTQYF,TGCGCCAGCAGCTTGTGGTCAGGGGTGCTCACAGATACGCAGTATTTT
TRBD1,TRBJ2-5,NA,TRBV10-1,CASGPGGAETQYF,TGCGCCAGCGGTCCAGGGGGCGCGGAGACCCAGTACTTC
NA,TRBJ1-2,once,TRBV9,CASSSGSYGYTF,TGTGCCAGCAGCTCCGGTTCCTATGGCTACACCTTC
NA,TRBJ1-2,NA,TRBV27,CASSFRTNYGYTF,TGTGCCAGCAGTTTCAGAACCAACTATGGCTACACCTTC
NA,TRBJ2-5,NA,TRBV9,CASSVGAAVHQETQYF,TGTGCCAGCAGCGTAGGGGCAGCGGTCCACCAAGAGACCCAGTACTTC
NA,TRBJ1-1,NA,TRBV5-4,CASSPGGPFKATYTEAFF,TGTGCCAGCAGCCCTGGGGGCCCGTTCAAGGCCACCTACACTGAAGCTTTCTTT
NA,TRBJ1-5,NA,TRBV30,CAWSVRGGSNQPQHF,TGTGCCTGGAGTGTAAGGGGGGGAAGCAATCAGCCCCAGCATTTT
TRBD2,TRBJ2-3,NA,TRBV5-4,CASSLAGSGTSGGRTQYF,TGTGCCAGCAGCTTGGCCGGCAGCGGGACTAGCGGGGGACGGACGCAGTATTTT
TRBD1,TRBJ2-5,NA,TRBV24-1,CATSGKGARETQYF,TGTGCCACCAGTGGAAAGGGGGCTCGAGAGACCCAGTACTTC
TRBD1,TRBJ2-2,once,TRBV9,CASSVEGQGVGELFF,TGTGCCAGCAGCGTAGAGGGACAGGGTGTTGGGGAGCTGTTTTTT
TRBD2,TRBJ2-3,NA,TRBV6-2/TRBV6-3,CASSSARGLAGAAGSDTQYF,TGTGCCAGCAGTTCGGCTCGGGGCCTAGCGGGGGCCGCCGGGTCAGATACGCAGTATTTT
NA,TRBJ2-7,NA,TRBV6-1,CASSEGAETYEQYF,TGTGCCAGCAGTGAAGGGGCCGAAACCTACGAGCAGTACTTC
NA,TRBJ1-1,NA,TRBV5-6,CASSFRGGGMNTEAFF,TGTGCCAGCAGCTTTAGGGGGGGCGGGATGAACACTGAAGCTTTCTTT
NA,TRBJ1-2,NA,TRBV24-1,CATSGRGGYTF,TGTGCCACCAGTGGGAGAGGTGGCTACACCTTC
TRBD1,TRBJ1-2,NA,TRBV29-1,CSVEDLGGGSYTF,TGCAGCGTTGAAGATCTAGGGGGCGGCAGCTACACCTTC
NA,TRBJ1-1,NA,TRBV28,CASREHRMDTEAFF,TGTGCCAGCAGAGAACACAGGATGGACACTGAAGCTTTCTTT
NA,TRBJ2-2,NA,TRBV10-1,CASTFDRSSGELFF,TGCGCCAGCACCTTCGACAGGAGCTCCGGGGAGCTGTTTTTT
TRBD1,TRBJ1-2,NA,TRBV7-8,CASSLEGANYGYTF,TGTGCCAGCAGCTTAGAGGGGGCGAACTATGGCTACACCTTC
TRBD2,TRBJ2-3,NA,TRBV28,CASQMPGGLGGTQYF,TGTGCCAGCCAGATGCCGGGAGGACTTGGTGGTACGCAGTATTTT
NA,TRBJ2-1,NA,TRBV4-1,CASSQPPHEQFF,TGCGCCAGCAGCCAGCCCCCCCATGAGCAGTTCTTC
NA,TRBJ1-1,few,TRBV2,CASSEVKVAEAFF,TGTGCCAGCAGTGAAGTAAAGGTTGCTGAAGCTTTCTTT
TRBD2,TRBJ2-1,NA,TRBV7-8,CASRLRGVPGRNEQFF,TGTGCCAGCAGACTCCGGGGGGTCCCAGGGCGCAATGAGCAGTTCTTC
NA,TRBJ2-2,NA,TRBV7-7,CASSLAPGFTGELFF,TGTGCTAGCAGCTTAGCCCCCGGGTTTACCGGGGAGCTGTTTTTT
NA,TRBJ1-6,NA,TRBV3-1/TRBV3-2,CASSQAAGRSSYNSPLHF,TGTGCCAGCAGCCAAGCCGCGGGACGCAGCTCCTATAATTCACCCCTCCACTTT
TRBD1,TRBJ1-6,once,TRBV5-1,CASSLAGTGKVSYNSPLHF,TGCGCCAGCAGCTTGGCCGGGACAGGGAAAGTATCCTATAATTCACCCCTCCACTTT
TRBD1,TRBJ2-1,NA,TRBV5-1,CASSGGQGPYNEQFF,TGCGCCAGCAGCGGGGGACAGGGGCCCTACAATGAGCAGTTCTTC
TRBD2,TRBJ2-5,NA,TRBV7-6,CASSYDPTSGQETQYF,TGTGCCAGCAGCTACGACCCGACTAGCGGACAAGAGACCCAGTACTTC
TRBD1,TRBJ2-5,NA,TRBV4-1,CASSQGAGGFTETQYF,TGCGCCAGCAGCCAAGGGGCAGGGGGCTTTACAGAGACCCAGTACTTC
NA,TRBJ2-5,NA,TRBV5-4,CASSLNPERTQYF,TGTGCCAGCAGCTTGAACCCGGAGAGGACCCAGTACTTC
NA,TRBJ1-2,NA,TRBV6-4,CASSSRTGSNGYTF,TGTGCCAGCAGCTCCCGGACGGGCAGCAATGGCTACACCTTC
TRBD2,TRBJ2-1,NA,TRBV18,CASSPRRVAGNNEQFF,TGTGCCAGCTCACCCCGGAGGGTAGCGGGGAACAATGAGCAGTTCTTC
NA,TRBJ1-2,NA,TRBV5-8,CASRKAVQGLGYTF,TGTGCCAGCAGAAAGGCAGTCCAGGGCTTAGGCTACACCTTC
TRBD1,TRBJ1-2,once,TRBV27,CASRLTGDYGYTF,TGTGCCAGCAGACTTACAGGGGACTATGGCTACACCTTC